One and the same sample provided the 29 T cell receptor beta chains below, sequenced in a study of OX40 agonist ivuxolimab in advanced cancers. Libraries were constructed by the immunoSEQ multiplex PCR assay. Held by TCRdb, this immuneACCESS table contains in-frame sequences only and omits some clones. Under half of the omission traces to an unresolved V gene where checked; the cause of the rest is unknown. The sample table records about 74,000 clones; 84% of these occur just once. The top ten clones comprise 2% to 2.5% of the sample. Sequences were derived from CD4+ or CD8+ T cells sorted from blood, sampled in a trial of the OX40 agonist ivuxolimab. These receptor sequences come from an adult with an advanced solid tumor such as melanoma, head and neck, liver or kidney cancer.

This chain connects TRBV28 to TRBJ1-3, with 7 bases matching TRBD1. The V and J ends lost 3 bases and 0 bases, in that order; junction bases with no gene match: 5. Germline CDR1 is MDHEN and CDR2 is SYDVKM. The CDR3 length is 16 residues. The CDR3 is CASSFLGGYSGNTIYF. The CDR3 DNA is TGTGCCAGCAGTTTTTTAGGGGGCTACTCTGGAAACACCATATATTTT.

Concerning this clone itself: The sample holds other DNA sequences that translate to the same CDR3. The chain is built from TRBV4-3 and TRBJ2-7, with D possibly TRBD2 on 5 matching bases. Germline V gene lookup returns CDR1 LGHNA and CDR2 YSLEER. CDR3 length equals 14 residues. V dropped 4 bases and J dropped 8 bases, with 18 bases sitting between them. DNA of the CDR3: TGCGCCAGCAGCCCACAAAGGCTAGCTGACAAGCAGTACTTC. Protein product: CASSPQRLADKQYF.

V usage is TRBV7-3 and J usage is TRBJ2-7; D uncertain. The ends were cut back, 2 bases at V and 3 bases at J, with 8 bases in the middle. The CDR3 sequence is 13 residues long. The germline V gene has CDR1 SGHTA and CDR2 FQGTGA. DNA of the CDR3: TGTGCCAGCAGCTTAGGCCCTCTCTACGAGCAGTACTTC. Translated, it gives CASSLGPLYEQYF.

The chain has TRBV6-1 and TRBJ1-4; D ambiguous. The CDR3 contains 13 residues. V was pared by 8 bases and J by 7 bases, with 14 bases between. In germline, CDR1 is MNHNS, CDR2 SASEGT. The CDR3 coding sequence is TGTGCCAGCCTTGGAACGGAGGGTGAAAAACTGTTTTTT. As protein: CASLGTEGEKLFF.

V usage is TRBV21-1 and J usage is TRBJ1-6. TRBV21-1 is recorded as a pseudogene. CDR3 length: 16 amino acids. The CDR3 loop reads CASSNLKAAARSPLHF. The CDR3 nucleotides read TGTGCCAGCAGCAATCTAAAGGCGGCAGCCCGTTCACCCCTCCACTTT.

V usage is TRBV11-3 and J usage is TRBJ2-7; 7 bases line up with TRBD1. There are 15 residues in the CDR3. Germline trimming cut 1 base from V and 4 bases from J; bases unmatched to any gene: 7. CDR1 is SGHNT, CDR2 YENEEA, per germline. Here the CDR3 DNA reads TGTGCCAGCAGCTTAGGAAGGACAGGCCTTTACGAGCAGTACTTC. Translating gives CASSLGRTGLYEQYF.

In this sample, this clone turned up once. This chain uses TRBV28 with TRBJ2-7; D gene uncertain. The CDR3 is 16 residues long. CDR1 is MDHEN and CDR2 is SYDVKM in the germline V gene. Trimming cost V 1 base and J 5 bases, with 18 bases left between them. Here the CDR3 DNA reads TGTGCCAGCAGTTTATACGCCCTCCCACGCGACCACGAGCAGTACTTC. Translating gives CASSLYALPRDHEQYF.

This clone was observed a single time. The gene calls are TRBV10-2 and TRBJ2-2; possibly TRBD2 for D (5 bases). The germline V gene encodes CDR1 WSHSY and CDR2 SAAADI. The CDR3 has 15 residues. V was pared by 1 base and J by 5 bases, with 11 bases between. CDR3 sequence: CASSEFVRGTGELFF. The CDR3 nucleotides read TGCGCCAGCAGTGAGTTCGTCCGAGGGACCGGGGAGCTGTTTTTT.

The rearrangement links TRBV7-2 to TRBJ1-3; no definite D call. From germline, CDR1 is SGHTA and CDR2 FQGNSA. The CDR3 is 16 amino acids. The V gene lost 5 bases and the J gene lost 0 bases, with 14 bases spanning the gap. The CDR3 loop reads CASSPATGYSGNTIYF. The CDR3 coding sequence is TGTGCCAGCAGCCCAGCTACCGGGTACTCTGGAAACACCATATATTTT.

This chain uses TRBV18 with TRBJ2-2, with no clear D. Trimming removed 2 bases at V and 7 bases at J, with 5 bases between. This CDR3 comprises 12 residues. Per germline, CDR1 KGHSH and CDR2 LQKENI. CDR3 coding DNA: TGTGCCAGCTCACCAAAAGTCGGGGAGCTGTTTTTT. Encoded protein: CASSPKVGELFF.

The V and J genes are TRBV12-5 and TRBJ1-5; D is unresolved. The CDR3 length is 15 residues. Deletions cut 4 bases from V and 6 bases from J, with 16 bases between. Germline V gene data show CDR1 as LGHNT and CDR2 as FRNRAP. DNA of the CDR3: TGTGCTAGTGGTTGGGCCCCGTCTTTCGGTCAGCCCCAGCATTTT. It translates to CASGWAPSFGQPQHF.

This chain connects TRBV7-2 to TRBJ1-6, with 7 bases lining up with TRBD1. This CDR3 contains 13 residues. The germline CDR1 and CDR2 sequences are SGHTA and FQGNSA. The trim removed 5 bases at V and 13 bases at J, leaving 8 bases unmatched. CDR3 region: CASSETGAAPLHF. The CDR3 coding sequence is TGTGCCAGCAGCGAAACAGGGGCCGCGCCCCTCCACTTT.

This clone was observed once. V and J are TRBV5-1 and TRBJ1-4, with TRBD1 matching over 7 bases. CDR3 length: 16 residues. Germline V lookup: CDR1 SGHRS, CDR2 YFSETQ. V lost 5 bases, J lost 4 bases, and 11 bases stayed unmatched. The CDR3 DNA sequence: TGCGCCAGCAGTCAGTCGGGACAGACTTATAATGAAAAACTGTTTTTT. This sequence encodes CASSQSGQTYNEKLFF. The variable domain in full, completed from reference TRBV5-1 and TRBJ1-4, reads KAGVTQTPRYLIKTRGQQVTLSCSPISGHRSVSWYQQTPGQGLQFLFEYFSETQRNKGNFPGRFSGRQFSNSRSEMNVSTLELGDSALYLCASSQSGQTYNEKLFFGSGTQLSVL.

The CDR3 region has the DNA TGTGCCACCAGCAGAGAGGGGGGGGGCTACGAGCAGTACTTC. It is translated as CATSREGGGYEQYF. The chain carries TRBV15 and TRBJ2-7, with TRBD2 matching over 7 bases. Germline V gene data show CDR1 as LNHNV and CDR2 as YYDKDF (reference sequence). After removal of 0 bases from V and 3 bases from J, the junction contained 2 bases not matched to a gene. The length of the CDR3 is 14 residues.

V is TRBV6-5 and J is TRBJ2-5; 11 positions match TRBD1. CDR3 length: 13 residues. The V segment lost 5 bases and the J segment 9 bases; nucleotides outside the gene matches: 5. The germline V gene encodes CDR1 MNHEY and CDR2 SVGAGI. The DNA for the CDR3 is TGTGCCAGCAGTGGGGACAGGGGGGTATCCCAGTACTTC. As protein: CASSGDRGVSQYF.

As DNA, the CDR3 is TGTGCCTGGAGTGACTCTAGCGGGGGGGCGTCCAATGAGCAGTTCTTC. Protein product: CAWSDSSGGASNEQFF. The genes are TRBV30 and TRBJ2-1; TRBD2 aligns across 12 bases. Germline lookup yields CDR1 GTSNPN and CDR2 SVGIG (reference sequence). V was pared by 1 base and J by 6 bases, with 7 bases of the junction left unmatched. The CDR3 is made up of 16 amino acids.

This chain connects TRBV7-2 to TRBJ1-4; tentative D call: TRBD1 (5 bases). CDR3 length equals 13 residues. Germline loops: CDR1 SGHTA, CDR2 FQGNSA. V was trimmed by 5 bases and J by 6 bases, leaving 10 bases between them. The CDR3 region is CASSPGGDEKLFF. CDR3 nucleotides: TGTGCCAGCAGCCCTGGGGGTGATGAAAAACTGTTTTTT.

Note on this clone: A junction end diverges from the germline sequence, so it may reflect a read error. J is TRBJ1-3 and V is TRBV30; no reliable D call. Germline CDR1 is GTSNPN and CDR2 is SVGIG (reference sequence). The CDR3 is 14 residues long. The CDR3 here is CAWGVGSPGNTIYF. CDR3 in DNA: TGTGCCTGGGGTGTCGGGAGCCCTGGAAACACCATATATTTT.

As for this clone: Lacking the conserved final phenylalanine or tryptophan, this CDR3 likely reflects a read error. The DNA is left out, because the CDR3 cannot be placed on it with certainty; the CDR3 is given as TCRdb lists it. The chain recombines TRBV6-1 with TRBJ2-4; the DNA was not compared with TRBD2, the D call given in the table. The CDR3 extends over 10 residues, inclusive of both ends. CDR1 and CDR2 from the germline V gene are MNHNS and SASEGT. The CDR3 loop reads CASSGQRGTP.

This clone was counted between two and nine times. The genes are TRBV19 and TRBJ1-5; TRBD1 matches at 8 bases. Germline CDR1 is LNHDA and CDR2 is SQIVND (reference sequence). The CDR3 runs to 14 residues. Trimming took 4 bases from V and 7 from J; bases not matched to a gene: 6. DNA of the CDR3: TGTGCCAGTAGTACAACAGGGGGAGGGCAGCCCCAGCATTTT. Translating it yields CASSTTGGGQPQHF.

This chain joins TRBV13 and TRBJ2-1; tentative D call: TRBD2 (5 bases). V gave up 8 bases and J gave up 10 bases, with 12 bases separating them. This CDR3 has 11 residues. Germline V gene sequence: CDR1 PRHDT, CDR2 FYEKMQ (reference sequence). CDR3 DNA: TGTGCCAGCGGGAGACTAAACGAGCAGTTCTTC. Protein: CASGRLNEQFF.

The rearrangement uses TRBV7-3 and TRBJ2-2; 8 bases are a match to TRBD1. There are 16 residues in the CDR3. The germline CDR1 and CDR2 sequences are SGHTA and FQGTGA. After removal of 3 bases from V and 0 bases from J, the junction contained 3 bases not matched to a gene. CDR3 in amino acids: CASSLRDRPNTGELFF. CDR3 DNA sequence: TGTGCCAGCAGCTTGAGGGACAGGCCGAACACCGGGGAGCTGTTTTTT.

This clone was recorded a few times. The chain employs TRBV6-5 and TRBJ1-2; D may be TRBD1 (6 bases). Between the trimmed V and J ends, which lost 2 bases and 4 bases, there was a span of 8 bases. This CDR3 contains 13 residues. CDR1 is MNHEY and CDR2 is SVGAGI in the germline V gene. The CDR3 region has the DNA TGTGCCAGCAGTTACGAGACAGGCTATGGCTACACCTTC. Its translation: CASSYETGYGYTF.

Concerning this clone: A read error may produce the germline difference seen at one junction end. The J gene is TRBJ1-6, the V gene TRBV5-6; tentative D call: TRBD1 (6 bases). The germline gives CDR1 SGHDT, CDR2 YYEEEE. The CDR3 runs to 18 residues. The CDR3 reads CASTLGARESSYNSPLHF. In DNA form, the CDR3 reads TGTGCCAGCACCTTGGGGGCCCGAGAAAGCTCCTATAATTCACCCCTCCACTTT.

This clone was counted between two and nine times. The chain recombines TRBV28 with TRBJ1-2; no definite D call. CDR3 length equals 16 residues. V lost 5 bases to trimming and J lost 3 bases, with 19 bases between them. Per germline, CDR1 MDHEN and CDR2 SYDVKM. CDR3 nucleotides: TGTGCCAGCAGTAATTCAGGCCAAGGTGGCTACTATGGCTACACCTTC. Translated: CASSNSGQGGYYGYTF.

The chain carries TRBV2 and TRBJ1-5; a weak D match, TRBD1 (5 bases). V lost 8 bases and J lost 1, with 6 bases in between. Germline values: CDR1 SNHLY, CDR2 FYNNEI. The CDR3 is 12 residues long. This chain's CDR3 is CASRGSNQPQHF. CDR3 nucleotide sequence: TGTGCCAGCCGGGGGAGCAATCAGCCCCAGCATTTT.

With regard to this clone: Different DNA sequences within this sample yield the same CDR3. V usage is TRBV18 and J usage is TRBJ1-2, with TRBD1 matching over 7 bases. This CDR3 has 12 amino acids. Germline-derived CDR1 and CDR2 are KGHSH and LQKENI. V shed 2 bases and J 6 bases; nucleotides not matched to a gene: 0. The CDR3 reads CASSPTGDGYTF. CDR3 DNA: TGTGCCAGCTCACCAACAGGGGATGGCTACACCTTC.

The CDR3 here is CASSLEGNRPQGQYF. The CDR3 DNA sequence: TGTGCCAGCAGCTTAGAAGGGAACCGGCCCCAGGGGCAGTATTTT. This sequence joins TRBV7-2 and TRBJ2-3, with D perhaps matching TRBD1 (5 bases). V lost 1 base, J lost 11 bases, and 19 bases lay in between. Germline CDR1 SGHTA, CDR2 FQGNSA. This CDR3 is built from 15 residues.

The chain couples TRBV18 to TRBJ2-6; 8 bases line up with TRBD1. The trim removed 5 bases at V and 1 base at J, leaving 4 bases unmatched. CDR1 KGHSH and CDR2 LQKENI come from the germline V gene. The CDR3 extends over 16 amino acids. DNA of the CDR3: TGTGCCAGCTCATCAAGGACAGGGTCTGGGGCCAACGTCCTGACTTTC. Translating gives CASSSRTGSGANVLTF. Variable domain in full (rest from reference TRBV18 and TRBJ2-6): NAGVMQNPRHLVRRRGQEARLRCSPMKGHSHVYWYRQLPEEGLKFMVYLQKENIIDESGMPKERFSAEFPKEGPSILRIQQVVRGDSAAYFCASSSRTGSGANVLTFGAGSRLTVL.